This record looks at one TCR beta chain sequence and its context. The antigen is not known. This sample was taken from a study of T cell responses to AZD1222 COVID-19 vaccine. Germline V gene lookup returns CDR1 SGHVS and CDR2 FQNEAQ. V gave up 6 bases and J gave up 5 bases, with 18 bases separating them. CDR3 size: 15 residues. Assay used: immunoSEQ multiplex PCR; TCRdb lists only in-frame clones, some missing. Here the sample spans around 94,000 clones, around nine tenths being singletons. General study points: Possibly, clonal diversity was underestimated; donors were largely white British and included more females.

The source was peripheral blood, collected on day 0 of AZD1222 vaccination. The source is an adult in good health. The V and J genes are TRBV7-8 and TRBJ2-3; D is possibly TRBD1 (6 bases). CDR3 nucleotides: TGTGCCAGCAGACCCCAACAGGGAGTAGTAGATACGCAGTATTTT. Protein product: CASRPQQGVVDTQYF.